Sequencing of this TCR beta chain was carried out in a study of vaccination and CD4 T cells after COVID-19. About the research overall: Researchers treated cells with overlapping spike peptides taken from SARS-CoV-2, HCoV-NL63, HCoV-OC43 and HCoV-229E. Regarding the study as a whole: A nonsignificant rise from roughly 22 to 38 was seen in the median number of SARS-CoV-2-reactive clonotypes.

Regarding treatment: approximately 10-day PBMC culture with coronavirus spike peptide pools or control peptides (ViraFEST assay). This clonotype was picked up one time. The antigen remains undetermined. Sequencing of the DNA from cultured CD4+ T cells was carried out with the Oncomine TCR Beta short-read assay. Genomic DNA from cultured CD4+ T cells was extracted. TCRdb processed the PCR reads anew with MiXCR; each CDR3 protein has one entry. The table has 15,000 to 20,000 distinct CDR3 sequences, about 40% seen once. This CDR3 spans 13 amino acids. V shed 6 bases, J shed 1 base, and the junction held 0 bases outside the gene matches. Germline V gene sequence: CDR1 SNHLY, CDR2 FYNNEI.

This clonotype was sampled from a human donor who received a COVID-19 vaccine. The sequencing used CD4+ T cells from blood, cultured in vitro, collected before SARS-CoV-2 vaccination. The J gene is TRBJ1-2, the V gene TRBV2; the match to TRBD1 covers 9 bases. Here the CDR3 DNA reads TGTGCCAGCAGGACAGGGGGTAACTATGGCTACACCTTC. Translation: CASRTGGNYGYTF. The whole variable domain, remainder taken from reference TRBV2 and TRBJ1-2, is EPEVTQTPSHQVTQMGQEVILRCVPISNHLYFYWYRQILGQKVEFLVSFYNNEISEKSEIFDDQFSVERPDGSNFTLKIRSTKLEDSAMYFCASRTGGNYGYTFGSGTRLTVV.